The source of this T cell receptor (beta chain) is a study of response to subunit inactivated influenza vaccine. Study findings and constraints: Researchers suggested that each seasonal influenza vaccination recruits few new T cells.

The ends were cut back, 4 bases at V and 2 bases at J, with 12 bases in the middle. This CDR3 has 15 amino acids. Germline CDR1 is SGHRS and CDR2 is YFSETQ. TCRdb called the RT-PCR reads again in MiXCR, with one record for every CDR3 protein. The top ten clones hold 7.6% of a sample with hundreds of thousands of distinct CDR3 sequences, 14% of them seen once. This clonotype was seen only a few times. The target antigen is unknown. This clonotype originated in a man in his forties or fifties who received an inactivated influenza vaccine. The source was PBMCs from blood, collected 14 days before vaccination. V usage is TRBV5-1 and J usage is TRBJ2-2; weak D call: TRBD1 (5 bases). The CDR3 coding sequence is TGCGCCAGCAGCCAAGGGGCAAAAAACACCGGGGAGCTGTTTTTT. It translates to CASSQGAKNTGELFF.